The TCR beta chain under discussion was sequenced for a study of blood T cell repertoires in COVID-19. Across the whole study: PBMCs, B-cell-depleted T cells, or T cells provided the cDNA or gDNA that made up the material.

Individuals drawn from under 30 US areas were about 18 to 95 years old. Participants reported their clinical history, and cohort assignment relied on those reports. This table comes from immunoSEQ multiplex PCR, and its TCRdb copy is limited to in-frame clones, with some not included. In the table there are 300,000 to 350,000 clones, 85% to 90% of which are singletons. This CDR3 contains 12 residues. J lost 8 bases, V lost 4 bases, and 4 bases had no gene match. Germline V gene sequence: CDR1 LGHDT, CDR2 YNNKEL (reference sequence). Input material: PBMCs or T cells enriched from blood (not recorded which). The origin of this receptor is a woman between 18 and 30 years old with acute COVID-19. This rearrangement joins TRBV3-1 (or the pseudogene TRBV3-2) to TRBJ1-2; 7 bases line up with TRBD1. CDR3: CASSPTGRGYTF. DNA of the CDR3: TGTGCCAGCAGCCCGACAGGGAGGGGCTACACCTTC.